The clone carrying this TCR beta chain was found once. Authors' methods: Researchers report that nucleated cell counts were estimated from reference gene primer amplification. The assay was immunoSEQ multiplex PCR, and TCRdb's table has in-frame clones only and misses some. D and trimming were read from the DNA, whereas the V and J calls and clone size are those reported in that table. Of some 200,000 clones listed, roughly 89% are singletons. Participants' own reports of clinical history determined their cohort assignment. This sample was included in a study of blood T cell repertoires in COVID-19. Germline assignment: CDR1 LNHDA and CDR2 SQIVND (reference sequence). This CDR3 is built from 17 residues. Trimming cost V 0 bases and J 0 bases, with 11 bases left between them.

The sequence was collected from a man younger than 35 with acute COVID-19. This sequence joins TRBV19 and TRBJ1-4; D is unclear. Sequenced material: PBMCs or T cells enriched from blood (not recorded which). CDR3 in DNA: TGTGCCAGTAGTATAGATCCTATTCTTGCAACTAATGAAAAACTGTTTTTT. Protein product: CASSIDPILATNEKLFF. Full variable domain (outside the CDR3, taken from reference TRBV19 and TRBJ1-4): DGGITQSPKYLFRKEGQNVTLSCEQNLNHDAMYWYRQDPGQGLRLIYYSQIVNDFQKGDIAEGYSVSREKKESFPLTVTSAQKNPTAFYLCASSIDPILATNEKLFFGSGTQLSVL.